This entry features one TCR beta chain sequence. What it recognizes is unknown. This sample was included in a study of T cell responses to AZD1222 COVID-19 vaccine. General study findings and limits: CD4 TCRs associated with vaccination spanned spike, dominating at 160-218 and 743-854. Most donors were white British and more were female, and clonal diversity was possibly underestimated. The repertoires were collected only after the peak T cell response. Breadth and depth of Spike-specific TCRs rose after two AZD1222 doses.

CDR3 length: 15 amino acids. From germline, CDR1 is LNHNV and CDR2 YYDKDF (reference sequence). With 3 bases removed from V and 5 bases from J, the gap between germline ends came to 17 bases. Method: immunoSEQ multiplex PCR; TCRdb's copy keeps in-frame clones and lacks some. The repertoire has about 100,000 clones, around 83% of them found once; the top ten carry more than 1.2%. The specimen was peripheral blood, collected on day 0 of AZD1222 vaccination. This sequence joins TRBV15 and TRBJ2-7; a weak D match, TRBD1 (6 bases). The receptor was isolated from an adult in good health. CDR3 amino acids: CATSSPRTVKDEQYF. The CDR3 DNA reads as TGTGCCACCAGCAGCCCCCGGACAGTTAAGGACGAGCAGTACTTC.